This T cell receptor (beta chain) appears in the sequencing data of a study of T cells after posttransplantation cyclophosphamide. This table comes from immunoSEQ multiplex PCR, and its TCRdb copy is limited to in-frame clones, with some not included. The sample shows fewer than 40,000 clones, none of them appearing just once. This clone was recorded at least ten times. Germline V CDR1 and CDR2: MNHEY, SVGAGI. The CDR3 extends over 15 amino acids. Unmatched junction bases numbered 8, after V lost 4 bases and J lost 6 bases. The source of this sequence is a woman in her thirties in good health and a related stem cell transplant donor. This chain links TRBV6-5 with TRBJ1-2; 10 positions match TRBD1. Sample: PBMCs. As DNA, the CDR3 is TGTGCCAGCAGTTTGGCCGGGACAGGGGCGCATGGCTACACCTTC. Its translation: CASSLAGTGAHGYTF.